One and the same sample provided the 23 T cell receptor beta chains below, sequenced in a study of human T cells and chemical hapten exposure. TCRdb reprocessed the RACE reads with MiXCR, giving one entry per CDR3 protein. This table holds about 71,000 distinct CDR3 sequences, around 9.5% found once. Time point reported: patch test 1, 2 weeks after DPC sensitization. Treatment here: therapeutic diphenylcyclopropenone sensitization with weekly scalp DPC. Source: whole blood, taken in connection with sensitization to the hapten diphenylcyclopropenone (DPC). Receptors were obtained from a woman in her 40s with alopecia areata. Some clones in this sample may be carry-over from other donors' samples.

This clonotype was picked up many times. The chain links TRBV28 to TRBJ2-1; D is possibly TRBD1 or TRBD2 (5 bases each). Trimming took off 8 bases at V and 2 bases at J, with 22 bases between the two ends. The CDR3 totals 17 residues. CDR1 is MDHEN and CDR2 is SYDVKM in the germline V gene. CDR3 sequence (DNA): TGTGCCAGCGAGGGTCAGACAGCTCTACTCCCCTACAATGAGCAGTTCTTC. Its protein product is CASEGQTALLPYNEQFF.

This clonotype was recorded at least ten times. The chain employs TRBV7-2 and TRBJ2-3; 9 bases fit TRBD2. The CDR3 is made up of 16 amino acids. The germline CDR1 and CDR2 sequences are SGHTA and FQGNSA. V lost 1 base and J lost 4; bases outside the gene matches: 6. The CDR3 loop is CASSLVGGGAPDTQYF. The CDR3 region has the DNA TGTGCCAGCAGCTTAGTGGGCGGGGGGGCCCCAGATACGCAGTATTTT.

The rearrangement links TRBV4-2 to TRBJ2-3; TRBD2 matches at 12 bases. Germline trimming cut 4 bases from V and 2 bases from J; bases unmatched to any gene: 10. Per germline, CDR1 LGHNA and CDR2 YNFKEQ. This CDR3 spans 18 amino acids. CDR3 sequence (DNA): TGTGCCAGCAGCCGGCAACTCAGGACTAGCGGGACCACAGATACGCAGTATTTT. It yields the protein CASSRQLRTSGTTDTQYF.

Many counts were recorded for this clonotype. The chain joins TRBV24-1 to TRBJ2-1; D is tentatively TRBD1 or TRBD2 (5 bases each). Trimming pared 7 bases from V and 2 bases from J, leaving 11 bases between. Germline V lookup: CDR1 KGHDR, CDR2 SFDVKD. This CDR3 spans 14 amino acids. The CDR3 sequence is CATSGTVTYNEQFF. The CDR3 DNA is TGTGCCACCAGCGGGACGGTAACCTACAATGAGCAGTTCTTC.

This clonotype has a count of ten or more. The chain has TRBV6-4 and TRBJ1-6; 7 bases match TRBD1. With 6 bases clipped from V and 7 bases from J, the junction kept 15 bases outside the gene matches. This CDR3 spans 17 amino acids. Germline V gene data show CDR1 as MRHNA and CDR2 as SNTAGT. This CDR3 is CASRSQTRQGRNSPLHF. The CDR3 DNA sequence: TGTGCCAGCAGAAGTCAGACCAGACAGGGTCGGAATTCACCCCTCCACTTT.

This clonotype came up many times. The chain is built from TRBV7-3 and TRBJ2-2; 8 bases map to TRBD1. The V gene end was trimmed by 2 bases and the J gene end by 4 bases; junction bases not matched to a gene: 3. The CDR3 runs to 15 residues. Germline V lookup: CDR1 SGHTA, CDR2 FQGTGA. The CDR3 bases are TGTGCCAGCAGCTTACAGGGGGCAAGCACCGGGGAGCTGTTTTTT. Translating it yields CASSLQGASTGELFF.

This clonotype was recorded at least ten times. The chain carries TRBV28 and TRBJ2-3; perhaps TRBD2 as D (5 bases). This CDR3 has 13 amino acids. CDR1 MDHEN and CDR2 SYDVKM come from the germline V gene. The V end lost 8 bases, the J end lost 1 base, and 10 bases lay between the germline ends. In DNA form, the CDR3 reads TGTGCCAGCCAGCTGAGGGGCACAGATACGCAGTATTTT. Translating gives CASQLRGTDTQYF.

This clonotype was picked up many times. This chain links TRBV10-3 with TRBJ2-7; D is unclear. Germline CDR1 is ENHRY and CDR2 is SYGVKD. Trimming shortened V by 3 bases and J by 2 bases, and 11 bases separated the two germline ends. The CDR3 contains 14 residues. CDR3 nucleotide sequence: TGTGCCATCAGTGAAAGGGCCAGAACCTACGAGCAGTACTTC. Translated, it gives CAISERARTYEQYF.

This clonotype was seen ten or more times. The rearrangement uses TRBV30 and TRBJ2-7; weak D call: TRBD2 (6 bases). Germline-derived CDR1 and CDR2 are GTSNPN and SVGIG (reference sequence). Trimming removed 7 bases at V and 0 bases at J, with 10 bases between. The CDR3 spans 12 residues. The CDR3: CAFRDFSYEQYF. For the CDR3, the DNA is TGTGCCTTCCGGGACTTCTCCTACGAGCAGTACTTC. Looking up the rest from reference TRBV30 and TRBJ2-7 gives the full variable domain: SQTIHQWPATLVQPVGSPLSLECTVEGTSNPNLYWYRQAAGRGLQLLFYSVGIGQISSEVPQNLSASRPQDRQFILSSKKLLLSDSGFYLCAFRDFSYEQYFGPGTRLTVT.

This clonotype was detected many times. The CDR3 reads CASSKQGIGGYEQYF. The CDR3 DNA is TGTGCCAGCAGTAAGCAGGGAATTGGCGGCTACGAGCAGTACTTC. V and J are TRBV11-3 and TRBJ2-7; tentatively, D is TRBD1 (5 bases). V lost 6 bases to trimming and J lost 3 bases, with 18 bases between them. The CDR3 runs 15 residues. The germline gives CDR1 SGHNT, CDR2 YENEEA.

This clonotype was seen repeatedly, ten times or more. The rearrangement joins TRBV10-3 to TRBJ2-7; TRBD1 matches 7 bases. J was trimmed by 3 bases and V by 9 bases; bases with no gene match: 11. Germline CDR1 is ENHRY and CDR2 is SYGVKD. This CDR3 is 14 amino acids long. The CDR3 loop reads CAISQAYRGYEQYF. CDR3 DNA sequence: TGTGCCATTAGCCAAGCCTACAGGGGCTACGAGCAGTACTTC.

This clonotype came up a few times. This chain uses TRBV12-3 or TRBV12-4 with TRBJ1-4; 10 nucleotides agree with TRBD1. With 1 base clipped from V and 7 bases from J, the junction kept 6 bases outside the gene matches. There are 16 residues in the CDR3. The CDR3, as DNA: TGTGCCAGCAGTTTAGGGACAGGGGGAAGGGGTGAAAAACTGTTTTTT. Its translation is CASSLGTGGRGEKLFF.

This clonotype was seen many times. One end of the junction is discordant with germline, which a read error may explain. The J gene is TRBJ2-2, the V gene TRBV7-7; tentatively, D is TRBD1 (6 bases). CDR1 is SSHAT and CDR2 is FNYEAQ in the germline V gene (reference sequence). This CDR3 has 15 amino acids. The CDR3 loop reads CASSLDRTNTGELFF. The CDR3 DNA follows: TGTGCTAGCAGCTTAGACAGGACGAACACCGGGGAGCTGTTTTTT.

The chain couples TRBV10-2 to TRBJ2-7; tentatively, D is TRBD1 (5 bases). CDR1 WSHSY and CDR2 SAAADI come from the germline V gene. V was cut by 6 bases and J by 4 bases, with 22 bases left in between. The CDR3 covers 16 residues. The CDR3 DNA reads TGCGCCAGCAGGGATGGGGCGGCCGTGTATGGGTACGAGCAGTACTTC. Residues: CASRDGAAVYGYEQYF.

There are many counts of this clonotype. The rearrangement joins TRBV7-2 to TRBJ1-3; the match to TRBD1 covers 9 bases. Germline-derived CDR1 and CDR2 are SGHTA and FQGNSA. The CDR3 covers 16 residues. V lost 2 bases and J lost 4; bases outside the gene matches: 6. The CDR3 coding sequence is TGTGCCAGCAGCTTATCCCCGGGACAGGGAGGAAACACCATATATTTT. Residues: CASSLSPGQGGNTIYF. The full variable domain, its missing parts supplied by reference TRBV7-2 and TRBJ1-3, is GAGVSQSPSNKVTEKGKDVELRCDPISGHTALYWYRQSLGQGLEFLIYFQGNSAPDKSGLPSDRFSAERTGGSVSTLTIQRTQQEDSAVYLCASSLSPGQGGNTIYFGEGSWLTVV.

This clonotype has a count of ten or more. V and J are TRBV7-3 and TRBJ1-5, with D maybe TRBD1 (5 bases). In germline, CDR1 is SGHTA, CDR2 FQGTGA. The length of the CDR3 is 16 residues. Trimming left V 5 bases short and J 3 bases short, with 17 bases between. CDR3: CASSPWAGSDNQPQHF. In DNA form, the CDR3 reads TGTGCCAGCAGCCCATGGGCAGGGTCTGACAATCAGCCCCAGCATTTT.

This clonotype came up many times. The chain uses TRBV7-2 and TRBJ1-5; 8 nucleotides agree with TRBD1. Per the germline V gene, CDR1 is SGHTA and CDR2 is FQGNSA. The CDR3 length is 16 residues. Germline trimming cut 5 bases from V and 5 bases from J; bases unmatched to any gene: 11. CDR3 sequence (DNA): TGTGCCAGCAGCGTACCCTGGACAGGGAGGGATCAGCCCCAGCATTTT. Protein product: CASSVPWTGRDQPQHF.

In this sample, this clonotype turned up many times. V gene TRBV21-1 combines with J gene TRBJ2-3; the table's D call, TRBD1, has no DNA check behind it. TRBV21-1 is a pseudogene locus. CDR3 length: 15 amino acids. CDR3 nucleotides: TGTGCCAGCAGCAAAGAAGTAAGGGGGGCGGATACGCAGTATTTT. This translates into CASSKEVRGADTQYF.

Regarding this clonotype: A much larger clone lies a single base off, so this may be a read error. The chain employs TRBV28 and TRBJ2-5, with unresolved D. CDR3 length: 14 amino acids. CDR1 MDHEN and CDR2 SYDVKM come from the germline V gene. This chain's CDR3 is CASSFLRAPETQNF. The CDR3 region has the DNA TGTGCCAGCAGTTTTCTTCGGGCGCCGGAGACCCAGAACTTC.

This clonotype was observed many times. J is TRBJ1-6 and V is TRBV5-4; unclear D gene. The CDR3 contains 16 residues. Germline lookup yields CDR1 SGHNT and CDR2 YYREEE (reference sequence). The V and J ends lost 0 bases and 7 bases respectively, with 14 bases between them. Here the CDR3 DNA reads TGTGCCAGCAGCTTGGTTGCTCAGGCTCGGAATTCACCCCTCCACTTT. It translates to CASSLVAQARNSPLHF.

This clonotype was found once. This may come from a read error, since a much larger clone is one base off. The chain is built from TRBV2 and TRBJ1-3; D is ambiguous. CDR1 SNHLY and CDR2 FYNNEI come from the germline V gene. The CDR3 runs 17 residues. The CDR3 region is CASSGGIGSPSGNTVYF. For the CDR3, the DNA is TGTGCCAGCAGTGGTGGAATTGGCAGCCCCTCTGGAAACACCGTATATTTT.

Ten or more counts support this clonotype. The chain recombines TRBV29-1 with TRBJ1-2; 11 bases match TRBD1. CDR1 is SQVTM and CDR2 is ANQGSEA in the germline V gene. After removal of 6 bases from V and 6 bases from J, the junction contained 3 bases not matched to a gene. The CDR3 loop spans 12 amino acids. The CDR3 bases are TGCAGCGTGGGACAGGGGGTCGATGGCTACACCTTC. Translated: CSVGQGVDGYTF.

This clonotype was counted ten times or more. The gene calls are TRBV19 and TRBJ2-6; D not resolved. The CDR3 is 13 residues long. Germline loops: CDR1 LNHDA, CDR2 SQIVND (reference sequence). V dropped 9 bases and J dropped 0 bases, with 6 bases sitting between them. The CDR3 DNA reads TGTGCCAGCGAGCTCTCTGGGGCCAACGTCCTGACTTTC. Encoded protein: CASELSGANVLTF.